One and the same sample provided the 20 T cell receptor beta chains below, sequenced in a study of T cells after yellow fever vaccination (dated by TCRdb to the late 2010s). This specimen's treatment or condition label, per the study, means: live attenuated yellow fever vaccine strain. The library was made by 5' RACE. The sequencing machine was an Illumina HiSeq 2500. TCRdb handled the public reads itself, with Q25 trimming in fastp and clone calling in MiXCR, and kept productive beta chains. Rows matching on CDR3 protein sequence are summarized as one entry with the most common DNA and genes. For this sample there are more than 65,000 distinct CDR3 sequences; roughly 15% appear just once. The ten largest clones add up to around 23% of the sample. The material was CD8+ T cells not binding an NS4B(214-222) dextramer, sorted from PBMCs, obtained roughly 20 days after the first yellow fever vaccination. Explained via the paper, the cell subset or site label denotes: NS4B epitope dextramer-negative CD8 T cells. The origin of the receptors is a man aged 18 to 35 who received the YFV17D yellow fever vaccine.

The rearrangement links TRBV2 to TRBJ1-3, with D possibly TRBD1 on 6 matching bases. Germline V gives CDR1 SNHLY, CDR2 FYNNEI. The CDR3 contains 14 residues. The V gene lost 4 bases and the J gene lost 0 bases, with 7 bases spanning the gap. For the CDR3, the DNA is TGTGCCAGCAGTGGGACAGCCTCTGGAAACACCATATATTTT. It is translated as CASSGTASGNTIYF.

This clonotype was counted ten times or more. One junction end does not reproduce the germline sequence, and a read error may be involved. The chain is built from TRBV29-1 and TRBJ2-2; TRBD1 agrees at 12 bases. From germline, CDR1 is SQVTM and CDR2 ANQGSEA. The CDR3 is 18 amino acids. The CDR3 loop reads CSATGTGGVNTKTGELFF. The CDR3 DNA sequence: TGCAGCGCTACCGGGACAGGGGGCGTTAATACGAAAACCGGGGAGCTGTTTTTT.

This chain connects TRBV4-1 to TRBJ2-3; D might be TRBD1 (6 bases). V lost 0 bases and J 1 base, leaving 11 bases between the germline ends. CDR1 is MGHRA, CDR2 YSYEKL, per germline. The CDR3 has 16 residues. CDR3: CASSQEWKGGTDTQYF. The DNA for the CDR3 is TGCGCCAGCAGCCAAGAATGGAAGGGGGGCACAGATACGCAGTATTTT.

In this sample, this clonotype turned up a few times. The CDR3 DNA sequence: TGTGCCAGCAGTTACGTCGTCGGGGCGGCTAATGAAAAACTGTTTTTT. It translates to CASSYVVGAANEKLFF. The J gene is TRBJ1-4, the V gene TRBV6-2 or TRBV6-3, with D possibly matching TRBD1 (5 bases). Deletions cut 2 bases from V and 3 bases from J, with 13 bases between. In germline, CDR1 is MNHEY, CDR2 SVGEGT. This CDR3 contains 16 residues.

The chain links TRBV5-4 to TRBJ2-2, with D uncertain. The CDR3 has 12 residues. Germline-derived CDR1 and CDR2 are SGHNT and YYREEE (reference sequence). V lost 5 bases, J lost 7 bases, and 9 bases lay in between. DNA of the CDR3: TGTGCCAGCAGGTCGACTGGCGGGGAGCTGTTTTTT. It encodes CASRSTGGELFF.

This chain joins TRBV5-1 and TRBJ2-2, with D perhaps TRBD2 (5 bases). The CDR3 totals 14 residues. The germline gives CDR1 SGHRS, CDR2 YFSETQ. V lost 10 bases and J lost 3, with 16 bases in between. The CDR3 coding sequence is TGCGCCGGCCGGCAATTGGAGGACACCGGGGAGCTGTTTTTT. Translating it yields CAGRQLEDTGELFF.

V usage is TRBV12-3 or TRBV12-4 and J usage is TRBJ1-2; 8 bases are shared with TRBD1. CDR3 length: 13 residues. V was clipped by 6 bases and J by 7 bases; unmatched bases: 7. The DNA of the CDR3 is TGTGCCAGCAGCGGCCAGGGGGCTCGTGGCTACACCTTC. Translated, it gives CASSGQGARGYTF.

V gene TRBV20-1 combines with J gene TRBJ1-6, with D perhaps matching TRBD1 (5 bases). Per germline, CDR1 DFQATT and CDR2 SNEGSKA (reference sequence). CDR3 size: 15 residues. V was trimmed by 3 bases and J by 5 bases, leaving 14 bases between them. CDR3 amino acids: CSASPPQGDNSPLHF. The CDR3 bases are TGCAGTGCTAGTCCCCCGCAGGGTGATAATTCACCCCTCCACTTT.

The chain is built from TRBV4-1 and TRBJ1-1; unclear D gene. V was cut by 4 bases and J by 5 bases, with 17 bases left in between. The CDR3 has 15 residues. CDR1 is MGHRA and CDR2 is YSYEKL in the germline V gene. The CDR3 bases are TGCGCCAGCAGCCTCGCCTTGCCCCCTGAGACTGAAGCTTTCTTT. This translates into CASSLALPPETEAFF.

This chain links TRBV4-1 with TRBJ1-4, with a possible D match to TRBD1 (6 bases). This CDR3 has 14 residues. The ends were cut back, 4 bases at V and 2 bases at J, with 8 bases in the middle. Germline assignment: CDR1 MGHRA and CDR2 YSYEKL. The CDR3: CASSPQGTNEKLFF. The CDR3 DNA sequence: TGCGCCAGCAGCCCACAGGGTACTAATGAAAAACTGTTTTTT.

The rearrangement uses TRBV25-1 and TRBJ2-7, with D tentatively TRBD1 (5 bases). CDR3 length equals 15 residues. The germline CDR1 and CDR2 sequences are MGHDK and SYGVNS. V was clipped by 8 bases and J by 1 base, with 18 bases between them. CDR3 region: CASAIKQEESYEQYV. For the CDR3, the DNA is TGTGCCAGCGCTATAAAACAGGAAGAATCCTACGAGCAGTACGTC.

The chain uses TRBV12-3 or TRBV12-4 and TRBJ2-1; 8 bases map to TRBD2. The CDR3 length is 13 residues. Trimming at V came to 6 bases and at J to 10 bases, leaving 8 bases not matched to a gene. The chain's CDR3 is CASSRRGGEEQFF. For the CDR3, the DNA is TGTGCCAGCAGCCGACGGGGGGGGGAGGAGCAGTTCTTC.

This chain connects TRBV7-6 to TRBJ2-1, with 7 bases aligning to TRBD1. The germline V gene encodes CDR1 SGHVS and CDR2 FNYEAQ. Trimming at V came to 5 bases and at J to 7 bases, leaving 11 bases not matched to a gene. The CDR3 runs to 15 residues. CDR3 coding DNA: TGTGCCAGCAGCACCGGGACAGAAAACAAAAATGAGCAGTTCTTC. Translated, it gives CASSTGTENKNEQFF.

A few counts support this clonotype. The chain employs TRBV12-3 or TRBV12-4 and TRBJ2-5; tentative D call: TRBD1 (6 bases). This CDR3 is 11 amino acids long. V was clipped by 6 bases and J by 10 bases, with 12 bases between them. The CDR3 is CASSSQGGQYF. Written as DNA, the CDR3 is TGTGCCAGCAGCTCACAGGGTGGCCAGTACTTC.

CDR3 region: CASCASTGDEQYV. The CDR3 DNA reads TGCGCCAGCTGCGCCTCAACCGGGGACGAGCAGTACGTC. The gene calls are TRBV5-1 and TRBJ2-7; D may be TRBD2 (5 bases). This CDR3 has 13 residues. Trimming shortened V by 7 bases and J by 5 bases, and 16 bases separated the two germline ends. The germline V gene has CDR1 SGHRS and CDR2 YFSETQ.

This clonotype turned up a few times. V is TRBV4-1 and J is TRBJ2-5; D ambiguous. Trimming took 0 bases from V and 5 from J, leaving 13 bases between them. Germline values: CDR1 MGHRA, CDR2 YSYEKL. The CDR3 is 15 residues long. CDR3 sequence: CASSQDPLSVETQYF. The CDR3 DNA is TGCGCCAGCAGCCAAGATCCCCTTTCCGTGGAGACCCAGTACTTC.

J is TRBJ2-5 and V is TRBV18; 7 bases align to TRBD1. CDR1 and CDR2 from the germline V gene are KGHSH and LQKENI. With V trimmed by 2 bases and J by 4 bases, 16 bases remained unmatched. This CDR3 has 18 amino acids. For the CDR3, the DNA is TGTGCCAGCTCACCAGGGAATGTCGGACAGGAGGTGGGAGAGACCCAGTACTTC. Translating gives CASSPGNVGQEVGETQYF. The variable domain in full, completed from reference TRBV18 and TRBJ2-5, reads NAGVMQNPRHLVRRRGQEARLRCSPMKGHSHVYWYRQLPEEGLKFMVYLQKENIIDESGMPKERFSAEFPKEGPSILRIQQVVRGDSAAYFCASSPGNVGQEVGETQYFGPGTRLLVL.

The chain combines TRBV27 with TRBJ2-1; D could derive from TRBD1 or TRBD2 (5 bases each). With 6 bases removed from V and 0 bases from J, the gap between germline ends came to 12 bases. The germline gives CDR1 MNHEY, CDR2 SMNVEV (reference sequence). CDR3 length equals 15 residues. In nucleotides, the CDR3 is TGTGCCAGCAGCTCAGGGCTAGCCTCCTACAATGAGCAGTTCTTC. Translating gives CASSSGLASYNEQFF.

With respect to this clonotype: A much larger clone differs from this one at a single base, so this may be a read error. The V gene is TRBV28, the J gene TRBJ2-7; D remains ambiguous. V was cut by 5 bases and J by 2 bases, with 16 bases left in between. From germline, CDR1 is MDHEN and CDR2 SYDVKM. The CDR3 contains 15 residues. The CDR3 loop is CASSDPGQLPYEQYF. The CDR3 DNA reads as TGTGCCAGCAGTGACCCCGGGCAACTCCCCTACGAGCAGTACTTC. Combining the CDR3 with reference TRBV28 and TRBJ2-7 gives the whole variable domain DVKVTQSSRYLVKRTGEKVFLECVQDMDHENMFWYRQDPGLGLRLIYFSYDVKMKEKGDIPEGYSVSREKKERFSLILESASTNQTSMYLCASSDPGQLPYEQYFGPGTRLTVT.

The chain's CDR3 is CASSLTGATSGGNTGELFF. Here the CDR3 DNA reads TGTGCCAGCAGCTTAACGGGGGCCACTAGCGGGGGAAACACCGGGGAGCTGTTTTTT. The chain carries TRBV7-3 and TRBJ2-2, with 11 nucleotides matching TRBD2. This CDR3 has 19 residues. Trimming took 0 bases from V and 2 from J; bases not matched to a gene: 8. Germline CDR1 and CDR2: SGHTA and FQGTGA.